The sequence of this T cell receptor (beta chain) was determined in a study of cytomegalovirus exposure and HLA in healthy donors. It was with 60 Vbeta and 13 Jbeta primers that the PCR ran. The protocol was immunoSEQ multiplex PCR, while the TCRdb copy is restricted to in-frame clones and leaves out a portion. The listing records about 160,000 clones. Study results and caveats: Most TCR sequences were uncommon, yet certain public TCRs appeared in many donors. Compared with the roughly 700-donor mean, an Asian-associated ancestry cluster reportedly had fewer N-insertions, according to a later analysis.

For this clone: Its specificity is not known.

Germline V lookup: CDR1 SGHNT, CDR2 YYREEE (reference sequence). V was trimmed by 0 bases and J by 1 base, leaving 4 bases between them. The CDR3 length is 13 residues. The chain combines TRBV5-4 with TRBJ1-1; D is uncertain. The sequence was obtained from a woman aged 55-70 years in good health and CMV-seronegative. The sample comprised PBMCs. The CDR3 protein is CASSLGGNTEAFF. The DNA of the CDR3 is TGTGCCAGCAGCTTGGGAGGGAACACTGAAGCTTTCTTT.